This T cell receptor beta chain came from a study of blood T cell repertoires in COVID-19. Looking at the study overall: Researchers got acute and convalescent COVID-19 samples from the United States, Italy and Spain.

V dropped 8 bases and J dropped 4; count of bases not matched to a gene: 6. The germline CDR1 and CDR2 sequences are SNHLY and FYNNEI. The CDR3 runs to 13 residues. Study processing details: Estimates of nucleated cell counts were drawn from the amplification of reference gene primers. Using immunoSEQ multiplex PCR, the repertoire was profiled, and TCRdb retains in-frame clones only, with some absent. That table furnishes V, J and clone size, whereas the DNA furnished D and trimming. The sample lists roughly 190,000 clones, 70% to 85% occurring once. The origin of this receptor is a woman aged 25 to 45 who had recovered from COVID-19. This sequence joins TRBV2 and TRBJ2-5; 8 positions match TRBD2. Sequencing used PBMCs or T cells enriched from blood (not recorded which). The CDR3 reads CASVGGARETQYF. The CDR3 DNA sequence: TGTGCCAGCGTCGGGGGGGCCCGAGAGACCCAGTACTTC.